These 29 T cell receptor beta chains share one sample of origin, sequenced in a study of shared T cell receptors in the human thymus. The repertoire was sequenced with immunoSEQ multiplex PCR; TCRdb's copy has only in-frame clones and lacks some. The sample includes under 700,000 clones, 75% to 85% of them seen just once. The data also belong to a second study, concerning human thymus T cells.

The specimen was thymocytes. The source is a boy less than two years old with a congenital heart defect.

CDR3 sequence reads: CSVGRSRWAYEQYF. The CDR3 DNA is TGCAGCGTTGGGAGGTCTCGTTGGGCCTACGAGCAGTACTTC. The chain recombines TRBV29-1 with TRBJ2-7; D is perhaps TRBD2 (5 bases). In germline, CDR1 is SQVTM, CDR2 ANQGSEA. Trimming shortened V by 4 bases and J by 2 bases, and 15 bases separated the two germline ends. The CDR3 extends over 14 amino acids.

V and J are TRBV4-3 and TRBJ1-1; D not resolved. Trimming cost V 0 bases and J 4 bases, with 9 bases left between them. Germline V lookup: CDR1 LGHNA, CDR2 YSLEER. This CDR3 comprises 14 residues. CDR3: CASSQDAASTEAFF. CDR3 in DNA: TGCGCCAGCAGCCAAGATGCGGCCAGCACTGAAGCTTTCTTT.

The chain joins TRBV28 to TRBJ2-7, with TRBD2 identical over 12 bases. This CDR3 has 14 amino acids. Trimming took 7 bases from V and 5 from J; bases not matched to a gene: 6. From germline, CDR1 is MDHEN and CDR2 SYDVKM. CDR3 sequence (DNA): TGTGCCAGCAAAACTAGCGGGAGGTCTAACGAGCAGTACTTC. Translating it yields CASKTSGRSNEQYF.

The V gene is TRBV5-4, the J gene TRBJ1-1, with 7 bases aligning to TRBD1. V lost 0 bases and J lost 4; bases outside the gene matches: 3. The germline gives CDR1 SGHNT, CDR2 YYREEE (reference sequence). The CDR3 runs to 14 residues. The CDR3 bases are TGTGCCAGCAGCTTGGCCGCAGGGGGCACTGAAGCTTTCTTT. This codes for CASSLAAGGTEAFF.

CDR3 in DNA: TGTGCCACCAGCACACTTGGAGGCAATGAGCAGTTCTTC. It yields the protein CATSTLGGNEQFF. The chain is built from TRBV15 and TRBJ2-1, with TRBD2 as a possible D gene (5 bases). Per germline, CDR1 LNHNV and CDR2 YYDKDF (reference sequence). Between the trimmed V and J ends, which lost 4 bases and 6 bases, there was a span of 10 bases. CDR3 length equals 13 residues.

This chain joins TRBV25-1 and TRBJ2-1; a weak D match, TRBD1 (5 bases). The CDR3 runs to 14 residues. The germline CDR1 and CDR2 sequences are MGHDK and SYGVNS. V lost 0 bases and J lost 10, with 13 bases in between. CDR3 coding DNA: TGTGCCAGCAGTGAATATCTCACAGGATGGGAGCAGTTCTTC. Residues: CASSEYLTGWEQFF. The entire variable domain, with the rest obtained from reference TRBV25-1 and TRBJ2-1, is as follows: EADIYQTPRYLVIGTGKKITLECSQTMGHDKMYWYQQDPGMELHLIHYSYGVNSTEKGDLSSESTVSRIRTEHFPLTLESARPSHTSQYLCASSEYLTGWEQFFGPGTRLTVL.

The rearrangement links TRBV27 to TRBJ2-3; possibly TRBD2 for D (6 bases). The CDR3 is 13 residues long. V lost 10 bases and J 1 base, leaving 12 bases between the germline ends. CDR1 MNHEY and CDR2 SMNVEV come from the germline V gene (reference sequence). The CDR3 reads CATGGLGTDTQYF. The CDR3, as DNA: TGTGCCACCGGGGGACTGGGCACAGATACGCAGTATTTT.

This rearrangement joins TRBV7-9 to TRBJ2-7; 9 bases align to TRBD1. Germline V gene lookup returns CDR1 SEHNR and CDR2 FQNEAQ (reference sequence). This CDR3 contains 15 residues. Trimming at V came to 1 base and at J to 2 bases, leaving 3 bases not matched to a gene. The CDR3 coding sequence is TGTGCCAGCAGCTTAGAACAGGGGGCAACCTACGAGCAGTACTTC. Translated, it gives CASSLEQGATYEQYF.

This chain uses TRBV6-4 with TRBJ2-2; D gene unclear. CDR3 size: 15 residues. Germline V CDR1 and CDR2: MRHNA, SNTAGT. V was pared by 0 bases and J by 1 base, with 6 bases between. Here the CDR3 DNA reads TGTGCCAGCAGTGACTCGAAACAGAACACCGGGGAGCTGTTTTTT. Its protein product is CASSDSKQNTGELFF.

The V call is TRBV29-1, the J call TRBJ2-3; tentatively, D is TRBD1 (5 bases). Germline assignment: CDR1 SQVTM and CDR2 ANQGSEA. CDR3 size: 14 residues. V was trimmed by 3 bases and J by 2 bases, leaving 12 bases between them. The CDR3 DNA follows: TGCAGCGTTGAGAAGCAGGGCCACACAGATACGCAGTATTTT. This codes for CSVEKQGHTDTQYF.

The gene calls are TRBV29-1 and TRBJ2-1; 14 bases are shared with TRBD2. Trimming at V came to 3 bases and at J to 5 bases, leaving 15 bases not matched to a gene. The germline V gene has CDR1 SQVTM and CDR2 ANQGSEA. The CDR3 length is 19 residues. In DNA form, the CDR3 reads TGCAGCGTTGAGGGAGGGGGACTAGCGGGAGCTGTGGGCGACAATGAGCAGTTCTTC. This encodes CSVEGGGLAGAVGDNEQFF.

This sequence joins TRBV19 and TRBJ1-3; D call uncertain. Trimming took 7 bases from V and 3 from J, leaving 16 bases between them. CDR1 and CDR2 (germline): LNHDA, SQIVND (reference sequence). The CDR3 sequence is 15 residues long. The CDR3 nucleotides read TGTGCCAGTACCCCAGGAGGGAGTAATGGAAACACCATATATTTT. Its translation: CASTPGGSNGNTIYF.

CDR3 bases: TGCGCCAGCAGCCAAGCTAGCGAATTACGGGCTAGCGAGGGCAATGAGCAGTTCTTC. It specifies CASSQASELRASEGNEQFF. The chain employs TRBV4-1 and TRBJ2-1; the D gene is possibly TRBD2 (6 bases). Trimming removed 1 base from V and 6 bases from J, with 25 bases in between. The germline gives CDR1 MGHRA, CDR2 YSYEKL. This CDR3 comprises 19 residues.

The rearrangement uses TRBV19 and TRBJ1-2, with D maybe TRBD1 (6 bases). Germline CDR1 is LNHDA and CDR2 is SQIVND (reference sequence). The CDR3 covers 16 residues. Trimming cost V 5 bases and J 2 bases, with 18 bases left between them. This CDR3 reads CASSFGPRGPNYGYTF. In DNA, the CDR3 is TGTGCCAGTAGTTTTGGCCCCAGGGGTCCCAACTATGGCTACACCTTC.

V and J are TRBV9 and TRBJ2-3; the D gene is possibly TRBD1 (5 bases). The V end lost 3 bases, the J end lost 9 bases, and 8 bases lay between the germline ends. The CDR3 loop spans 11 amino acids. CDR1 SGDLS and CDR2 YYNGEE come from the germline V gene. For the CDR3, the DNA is TGTGCCAGCAGCGCTGACAGAACGCAGTATTTT. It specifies CASSADRTQYF.

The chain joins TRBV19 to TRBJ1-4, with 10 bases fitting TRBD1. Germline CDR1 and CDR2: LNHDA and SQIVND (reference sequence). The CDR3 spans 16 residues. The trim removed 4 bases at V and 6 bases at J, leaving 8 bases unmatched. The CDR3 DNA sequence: TGTGCCAGTAGTAGCACGGGACAGGGGAGAGATGAAAAACTGTTTTTT. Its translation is CASSSTGQGRDEKLFF.

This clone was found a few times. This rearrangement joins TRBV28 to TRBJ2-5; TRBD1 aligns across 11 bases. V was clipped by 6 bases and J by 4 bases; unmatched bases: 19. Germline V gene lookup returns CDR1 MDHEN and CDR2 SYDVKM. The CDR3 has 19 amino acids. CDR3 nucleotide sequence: TGTGCCAGCAGGGTTAGGGGACAGGGGGAAAAGATCACAAGAGAGACCCAGTACTTC. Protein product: CASRVRGQGEKITRETQYF.

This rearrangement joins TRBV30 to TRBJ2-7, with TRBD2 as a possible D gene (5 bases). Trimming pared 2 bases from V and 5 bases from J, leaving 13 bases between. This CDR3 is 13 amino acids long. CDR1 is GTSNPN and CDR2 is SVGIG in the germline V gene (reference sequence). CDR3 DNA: TGTGCCTGGAGTCGGGGAAAGAGAGACGAGCAGTACTTC. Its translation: CAWSRGKRDEQYF. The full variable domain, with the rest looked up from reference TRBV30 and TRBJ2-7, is SQTIHQWPATLVQPVGSPLSLECTVEGTSNPNLYWYRQAAGRGLQLLFYSVGIGQISSEVPQNLSASRPQDRQFILSSKKLLLSDSGFYLCAWSRGKRDEQYFGPGTRLTVT.

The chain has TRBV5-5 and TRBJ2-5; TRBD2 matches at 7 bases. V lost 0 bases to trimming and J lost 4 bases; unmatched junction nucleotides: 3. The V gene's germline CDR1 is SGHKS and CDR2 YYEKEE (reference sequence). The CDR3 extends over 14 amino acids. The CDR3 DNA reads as TGTGCCAGCAGCTTGGGACAGCGGGGAGAGACCCAGTACTTC. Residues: CASSLGQRGETQYF. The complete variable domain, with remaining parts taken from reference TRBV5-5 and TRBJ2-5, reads DAGVTQSPTHLIKTRGQQVTLRCSPISGHKSVSWYQQVLGQGPQFIFQYYEKEERGRGNFPDRFSARQFPNYSSELNVNALLLGDSALYLCASSLGQRGETQYFGPGTRLLVL.

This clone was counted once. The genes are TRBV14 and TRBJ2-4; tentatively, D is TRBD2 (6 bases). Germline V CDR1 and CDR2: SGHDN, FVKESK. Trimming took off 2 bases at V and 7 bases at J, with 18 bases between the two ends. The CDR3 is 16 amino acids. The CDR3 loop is CASSQRLRGSRNIQYF. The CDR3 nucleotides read TGTGCCAGCAGCCAACGCCTACGGGGGTCTCGTAACATTCAGTACTTC.

The CDR3 is CASTMGQGANFGYGYTF. As DNA, the CDR3 is TGTGCCAGTACCATGGGCCAGGGGGCCAACTTTGGCTATGGCTACACCTTC. The chain carries TRBV19 and TRBJ1-2; TRBD1 matches 8 bases. The CDR3 length is 17 residues. V was pared by 7 bases and J by 4 bases, with 17 bases of the junction left unmatched. CDR1 and CDR2 (germline): LNHDA, SQIVND (reference sequence).

The DNA for the CDR3 is TGTGCCAGCAGCCAAGAAGGGGGCCTACTCTCCTACAATGAGCAGTTCTTC. Amino acid sequence: CASSQEGGLLSYNEQFF. This sequence joins TRBV14 and TRBJ2-1; TRBD1 matches 7 bases. The CDR3 covers 17 residues. Unmatched junction bases numbered 5, after V lost 0 bases and J lost 0 bases. The germline V gene has CDR1 SGHDN and CDR2 FVKESK.

The CDR3 sequence is CASSSFRVPNEKLFF. CDR3 DNA sequence: TGTGCCAGCAGCTCGTTCAGGGTGCCTAATGAAAAACTGTTTTTT. The chain is built from TRBV5-6 and TRBJ1-4, with D possibly matching TRBD1 (5 bases). CDR1 and CDR2 (germline): SGHDT, YYEEEE. Trimming shortened V by 3 bases and J by 3 bases, and 12 bases separated the two germline ends. The CDR3 extends over 15 amino acids.

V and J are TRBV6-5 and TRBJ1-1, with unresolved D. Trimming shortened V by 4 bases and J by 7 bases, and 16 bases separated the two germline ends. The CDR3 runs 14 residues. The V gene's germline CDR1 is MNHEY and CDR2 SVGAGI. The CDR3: CASSSGDGGIEAFF. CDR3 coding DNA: TGTGCCAGCAGTTCCGGCGACGGAGGCATTGAAGCTTTCTTT.

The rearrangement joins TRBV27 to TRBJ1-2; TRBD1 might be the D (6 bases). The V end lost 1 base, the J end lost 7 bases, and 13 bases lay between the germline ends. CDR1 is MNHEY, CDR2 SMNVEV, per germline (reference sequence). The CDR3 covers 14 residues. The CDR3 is CASSLWGGAPGYTF. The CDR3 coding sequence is TGTGCCAGCAGTTTATGGGGGGGGGCGCCTGGCTACACCTTC.

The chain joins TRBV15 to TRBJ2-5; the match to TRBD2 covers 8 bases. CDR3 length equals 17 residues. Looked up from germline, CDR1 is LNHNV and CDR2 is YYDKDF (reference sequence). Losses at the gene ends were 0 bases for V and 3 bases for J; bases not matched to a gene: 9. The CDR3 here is CATSRDPPGGDKETQYF. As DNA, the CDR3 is TGTGCCACCAGCAGAGATCCCCCGGGAGGGGATAAAGAGACCCAGTACTTC.

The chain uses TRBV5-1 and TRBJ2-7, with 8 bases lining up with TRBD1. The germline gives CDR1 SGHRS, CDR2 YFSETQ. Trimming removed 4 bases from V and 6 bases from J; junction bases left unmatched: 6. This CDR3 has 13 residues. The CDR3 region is CASSRTGFGEQYF. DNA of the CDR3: TGCGCCAGCAGCAGGACAGGGTTTGGCGAGCAGTACTTC.

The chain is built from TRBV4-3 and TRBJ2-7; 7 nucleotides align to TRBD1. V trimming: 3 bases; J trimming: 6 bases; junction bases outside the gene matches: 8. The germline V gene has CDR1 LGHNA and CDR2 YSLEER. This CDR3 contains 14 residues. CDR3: CASSQGQQTGEQYF. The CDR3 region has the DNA TGCGCCAGCAGCCAGGGACAGCAGACGGGCGAGCAGTACTTC.

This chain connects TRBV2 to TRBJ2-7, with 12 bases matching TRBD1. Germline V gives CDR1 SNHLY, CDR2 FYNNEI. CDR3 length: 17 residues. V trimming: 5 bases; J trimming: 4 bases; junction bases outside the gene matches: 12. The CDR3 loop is CASSPPRGGQGAYEQYF. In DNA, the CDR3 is TGTGCCAGCAGTCCCCCTCGGGGGGGACAGGGGGCATACGAGCAGTACTTC.